This T cell receptor beta chain appears in the sequencing data of a study of shared clonotypes between healthy human individuals. Study context: Donors consisted of two women and a few men between 18 and 49.

Notes on this clone: The target antigen is unknown.

Study-level points and caveats: Among non-shared clonotypes, generation probabilities were lower than among those shared by all four donors. Across subsets, estimated richness was generally greater for naive than for memory populations. A small donor pool kept down the genetic and exposure-history diversity that was represented.

TCRdb keeps only in-frame clones here, not all; method: immunoSEQ multiplex PCR. The sample shows approximately 2.5 million clones, approximately 93% of them seen only once. This sequence was found in a man aged 18 to 29 in good health. Some clones in this sample may be carry-over from other donors' samples. Sequences were obtained from naive CD4+ T cells from PBMCs. Subset meaning: CD45RA+ positively selected.

The CDR3 nucleotides read TGTGCCAGCACTCTGCGGGACAGACCCGAGCACGAGCAGTACTTC. It yields the protein CASTLRDRPEHEQYF. The chain uses TRBV28 and TRBJ2-7; tentative D call: TRBD1 (7 bases). V was shortened by 7 bases and J by 5 bases, with 21 bases between the two germline ends. The CDR3 length is 15 residues. Germline CDR1 is MDHEN and CDR2 is SYDVKM.